This is a list of T cell receptor beta chains from one sample in a study of control samples from healthy donors and cancer patients. Data came from immunoSEQ multiplex PCR; TCRdb stores just in-frame clones and leaves some out. The table shows approximately 150,000 clones, with 80% to 95% occurring only once. Input material: blood. All receptors come from a woman aged 25 to 39 in good health. CDR3s include the opening cysteine and the closing phenylalanine or tryptophan. D genes are given only for firm matches. Part of the rows lack a size; the others show once, few, many or a class for expanded clones.

TRBV11-2,.,.,TRBJ1-3,TGTGCCAGCAGCTTAGATGGGACACCCGGAAACACCATATATTTT,CASSLDGTPGNTIYF
TRBV19,.,TRBD2,TRBJ2-4,TGTGCCAGTAGCCAACCGGGACTAGGACGATACATTCAGTACTTC,CASSQPGLGRYIQYF
TRBV5-4,.,.,TRBJ2-2,TGTGCCAGCAGCCCGGCGGGACGGGTCACCGGGGAGCTGTTTTTT,CASSPAGRVTGELFF
TRBV10-1,.,.,TRBJ2-7,TGCGCCAGCAGTGATTCCCTCGGGGCCTACGAGCAGTACTTC,CASSDSLGAYEQYF
TRBV11-3,.,TRBD1,TRBJ2-7,TGTGCCAGCAGCCGGGACAGGGGGCTAGGGGAGCAGTACTTC,CASSRDRGLGEQYF
TRBV5-1,.,.,TRBJ1-1,TGCGCCAGCAGCTTGGGCAACATACTAATGAACACTGAAGCTTTCTTT,CASSLGNILMNTEAFF
TRBV6-5,.,TRBD1,TRBJ1-2,TGTGCCAGCAGTTACCTAAGGACAGGGTCTGATGGCTACACCTTC,CASSYLRTGSDGYTF
TRBV19,.,.,TRBJ2-1,TGTGCCAGTAGTATAGCTGGGGGGGAGCAGTTCTTC,CASSIAGGEQFF
TRBV7-9,.,TRBD1,TRBJ2-5,TGTGCCAGCAGCTTCAAGACAGGGGGCCTGGGAGAGACCCAGTACTTC,CASSFKTGGLGETQYF
TRBV4-1,.,.,TRBJ2-1,TGCGCCAGCAGCCAAGCCAGGAGGGGAGGTTACAATGAGCAGTTCTTC,CASSQARRGGYNEQFF
TRBV28,.,.,TRBJ1-5,TGTGCCAGCAGCCTCGTACCTAATCAGCCCCAGCATTTT,CASSLVPNQPQHF
TRBV28,.,.,TRBJ2-7,TGTGCCAGCAGTTTAAGGGGACAATCGCAGTACTTC,CASSLRGQSQYF
TRBV4-3,.,.,TRBJ2-7,TGCGCCAGCAGCCAAGTGACACAGTCCTACGAGCAGTACTTC,CASSQVTQSYEQYF
TRBV24-1,.,.,TRBJ2-3,TGTGCCACCAGTGATTTTGGAGGGAGCACAGATACGCAGTATTTT,CATSDFGGSTDTQYF
TRBV28,.,TRBD1,TRBJ1-4,TGTGCCAGCAGTTTTTTACAGGGGGCAACTAATGAAAAACTGTTTTTT,CASSFLQGATNEKLFF
TRBV27,.,.,TRBJ1-1,TGTGCCAGCAGTTTATTCGGCGGGCATGAAGCTTTCTTT,CASSLFGGHEAFF
TRBV18,once,.,TRBJ2-5,TGTGCCAGCTCACCGGACGGGAACAGGGAGACCCAGTACTTC,CASSPDGNRETQYF
TRBV6-2/TRBV6-3,.,TRBD2,TRBJ2-7,TGTGCCAGCAGTTCGGTCACTAGCGGGCTCTCCTACGAGCAGTACTTC,CASSSVTSGLSYEQYF
TRBV9,.,.,TRBJ2-1,TGTGCCAGCAGCGGGTGGGGGACGCAGAGCTCCTACAATGAGCAGTTCTTC,CASSGWGTQSSYNEQFF
TRBV7-3,.,TRBD2,TRBJ2-3,TGTGCCAGCAGCTTTGGACTAGCGGGCGGTGAGGATACGCAGTATTTT,CASSFGLAGGEDTQYF
TRBV6-2/TRBV6-3,.,.,TRBJ1-2,TGTGCCAGCAGTTACGACAGGATTCTCCAGAATGGCTACACCTTC,CASSYDRILQNGYTF
TRBV19,.,TRBD2,TRBJ2-1,TGTGCCAGTAACAGACTAGCGGGAGTAGGTGAGCAGTTCTTC,CASNRLAGVGEQFF
TRBV5-1,.,.,TRBJ2-5,TGCGCCAGCAGCTGGGGGGCTGGGGAGACCCAGTACTTC,CASSWGAGETQYF
TRBV6-5,.,TRBD1,TRBJ2-5,TGTGCCAGCAGACTCCGGGACAGTCCTCAAGAGACCCAGTACTTC,CASRLRDSPQETQYF
TRBV9,.,.,TRBJ1-1,TGTGCCAGCAGCGCCCCGAACACCGGGGAAGCTTTCTTT,CASSAPNTGEAFF
TRBV19,.,TRBD2,TRBJ2-7,TGTGCCAGTAGTATGACTGGGACTAGCGGGTTCAGGGAGCAGTACTTC,CASSMTGTSGFREQYF
TRBV24-1,.,TRBD2,TRBJ2-1,TGTGCCACCAGTGACCCCATAGCGGGAGGTCTTAATGAGCAGTTCTTC,CATSDPIAGGLNEQFF
TRBV20-1,.,.,TRBJ1-3,TGCAGTGCTAGAGTTGGAAACACCATATATTTT,CSARVGNTIYF
TRBV6-6,few,TRBD1,TRBJ1-1,TGTGCCAGCAGGTATTCAGGGGGGACTGAAGCTTTCTTT,CASRYSGGTEAFF
TRBV7-6,.,.,TRBJ1-3,TGTGCCAGCAGCTTAGGGCAGGGATTGATCTCAAACACCATATATTTT,CASSLGQGLISNTIYF
TRBV2,.,TRBD1,TRBJ1-1,TGTGCCAGCAGGGATGACAGGGGCCCTGAAGCTTTCTTT,CASRDDRGPEAFF
TRBV18,.,.,TRBJ2-1,TGTGCCAGCTCACCACTTAGGGACCTAAACAATGAGCAGTTCTTC,CASSPLRDLNNEQFF
TRBV15,.,.,TRBJ2-1,TGTGCCACCAGCAGAGCTTACAATGAGCAGTTCTTC,CATSRAYNEQFF